Sequencing of this TCR beta chain was carried out in a study of identical twins. Study-level points and caveats: Without tracking the same donors, conclusions rested on cross-sectional statistical analysis. Abundant cord blood beta clonotypes carried fewer insertions; memory repertoires showed none.

With regard to this clonotype: Its specificity is unknown.

From germline, CDR1 is MDHEN and CDR2 SYDVKM. The CDR3 is 11 residues long. The V end was cut by 7 bases, the J end by 5 bases, with 8 bases between. TCRdb re-derived calls from the 5' RACE reads in MiXCR, one entry per CDR3 protein. Among approximately 280,000 distinct CDR3 sequences listed, approximately 8% were seen once. This same sample was also taken into another study, of yellow fever vaccine responses in identical twins.

The sequence derives from a woman in her late teens or twenties in good health. Sequencing input: memory (CD45RO+) T cells sorted from blood. J is TRBJ2-5 and V is TRBV28; a possible D gene is TRBD2 (5 bases). CDR3 region: CASTREETQYF. As DNA, the CDR3 is TGTGCCAGCACAAGGGAGGAGACCCAGTACTTC.